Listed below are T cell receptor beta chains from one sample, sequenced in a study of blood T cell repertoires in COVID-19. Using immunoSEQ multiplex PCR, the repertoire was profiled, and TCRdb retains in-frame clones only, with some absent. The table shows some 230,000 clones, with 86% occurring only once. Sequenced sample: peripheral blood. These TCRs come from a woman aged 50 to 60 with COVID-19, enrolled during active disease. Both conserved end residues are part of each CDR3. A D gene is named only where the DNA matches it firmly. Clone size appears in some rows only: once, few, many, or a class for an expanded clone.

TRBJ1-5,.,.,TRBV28,CASSGRGGGSNQPQHF,TGTGCCAGCAGTGGGCGGGGAGGAGGAAGCAATCAGCCCCAGCATTTT
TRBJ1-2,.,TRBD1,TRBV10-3,CAISDQRRGQNAYGYTF,TGTGCCATCAGTGACCAGAGAAGGGGGCAAAATGCCTATGGCTACACCTTC
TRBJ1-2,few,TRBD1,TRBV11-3,CASSFGQDGYTF,TGTGCCAGCAGCTTTGGACAGGATGGCTACACCTTC
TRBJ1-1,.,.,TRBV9,CASSVGPVAGGTEAFF,TGTGCCAGCAGCGTAGGGCCCGTGGCGGGGGGGACTGAAGCTTTCTTT
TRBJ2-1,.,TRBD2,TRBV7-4,CASSCAGGCDNEQFF,TGTGCCAGCAGCTGCGCGGGGGGCTGTGACAATGAGCAGTTCTTC
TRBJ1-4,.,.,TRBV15,CATSVPGAEKLFF,TGTGCCACCAGTGTCCCAGGGGCTGAAAAACTGTTTTTT
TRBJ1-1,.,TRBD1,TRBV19,CASSTRQGAVNTEAFF,TGTGCCAGTAGTACGAGACAGGGGGCGGTGAACACTGAAGCTTTCTTT
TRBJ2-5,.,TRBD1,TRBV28,CASSSPGQGKETQYF,TGTGCCAGCAGTTCCCCGGGACAGGGGAAAGAGACCCAGTACTTC
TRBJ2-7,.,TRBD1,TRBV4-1,CASSLTRDRYEQYF,TGCGCCAGCAGCCTAACACGGGACAGGTACGAGCAGTACTTC
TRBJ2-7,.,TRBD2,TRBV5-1,CASSFGLAGGSPTYEQYF,TGCGCCAGCAGCTTTGGACTAGCGGGGGGGTCCCCTACCTACGAGCAGTACTTC
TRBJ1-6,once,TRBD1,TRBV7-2,CASSLAHVIGDRALGTLHF,TGTGCCAGCAGCTTAGCGCACGTAATCGGGGACAGGGCTTTGGGGACCCTCCACTTT
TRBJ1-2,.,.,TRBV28,CASISRFLYGYTF,TGTGCCAGCATCAGCAGGTTCCTCTATGGCTACACCTTC
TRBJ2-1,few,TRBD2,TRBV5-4,CASSLYSGGYNEQFF,TGTGCCAGCAGCTTGTATAGCGGGGGATACAATGAGCAGTTCTTC
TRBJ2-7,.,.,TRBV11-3,CASSGPKVGRGYYEQYF,TGTGCCAGCAGCGGTCCCAAGGTAGGGAGAGGATACTACGAGCAGTACTTC
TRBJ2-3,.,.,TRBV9,CASSPRQAPTDTQYF,TGTGCCAGCAGCCCACGACAGGCCCCCACAGATACGCAGTATTTT
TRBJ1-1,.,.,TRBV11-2,CASSRIPGTEAFF,TGTGCCAGCAGCCGTATACCAGGGACTGAAGCTTTCTTT
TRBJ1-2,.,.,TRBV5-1,CASSLAGENYGYTF,TGCGCCAGCAGCTTAGCAGGGGAGAACTATGGCTACACCTTC
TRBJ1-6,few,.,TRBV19,CASSIRGSTLHF,TGTGCCAGTAGTATCCGAGGCTCAACCCTCCACTTT
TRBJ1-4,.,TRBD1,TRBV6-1,CASSEGWTGTTLFF,TGTGCCAGCAGTGAAGGGTGGACAGGGACGACGCTGTTTTTT
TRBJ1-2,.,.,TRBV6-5,CASSYRQAWGYTF,TGTGCCAGCAGTTACCGACAGGCGTGGGGCTACACCTTC
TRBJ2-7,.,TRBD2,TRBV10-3,CAIMGGTSGSYEQYF,TGTGCCATCATGGGAGGGACTAGCGGCTCCTACGAGCAGTACTTC
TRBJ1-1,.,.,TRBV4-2,CASSQGGGSGPEAFF,TGTGCCAGCAGCCAAGGAGGAGGGAGTGGACCTGAAGCTTTCTTT
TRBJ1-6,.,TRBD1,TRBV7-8,CASRQGNSPLHF,TGTGCCAGCCGACAGGGGAATTCACCCCTCCACTTT
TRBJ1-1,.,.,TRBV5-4,CASSLQGMNTEAFF,TGTGCCAGCAGCCTTCAGGGAATGAACACTGAAGCTTTCTTT
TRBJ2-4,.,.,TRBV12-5,CASGLVNTLDIQYF,TGTGCTAGTGGTTTGGTAAACACCCTCGACATTCAGTACTTC
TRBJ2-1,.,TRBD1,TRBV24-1,CATSDLRDRVHEQFF,TGTGCCACCAGTGATCTCCGGGACAGGGTCCATGAGCAGTTCTTC
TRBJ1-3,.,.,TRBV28,CASSPGRGSSGNTIYF,TGTGCCAGCAGTCCCGGGAGGGGGAGCTCTGGAAACACCATATATTTT
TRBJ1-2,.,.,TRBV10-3,CAALEGTNYGYTF,TGTGCCGCCTTGGAGGGGACTAACTATGGCTACACCTTC
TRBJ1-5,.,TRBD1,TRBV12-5,CASGLPQIEWDSSSGDQPQHF,TGTGCTAGTGGTTTGCCCCAAATTGAATGGGACAGCTCCTCTGGGGATCAGCCCCAGCATTTT
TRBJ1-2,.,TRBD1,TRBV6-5,CASSSWRTGLGGYTF,TGTGCCAGCAGCTCTTGGAGGACAGGGCTGGGAGGCTACACCTTC
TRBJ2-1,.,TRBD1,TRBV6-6,CASRARDRGDEQFF,TGTGCCAGCAGAGCTAGAGACAGGGGCGATGAGCAGTTCTTC
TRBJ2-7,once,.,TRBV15,CATSRDFRAENEQYF,TGTGCCACCAGCAGAGATTTCAGGGCTGAGAACGAGCAGTACTTC
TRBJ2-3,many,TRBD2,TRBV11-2,CASSLVLAADTQYF,TGTGCCAGCAGCTTAGTGCTAGCGGCAGATACGCAGTATTTT
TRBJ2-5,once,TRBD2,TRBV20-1,CSASRGVNIQETQYF,TGCAGTGCTAGTCGGGGGGTTAATATCCAAGAGACCCAGTACTTC
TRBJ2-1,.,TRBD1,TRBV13,CASSCRDRSSNEQFF,TGTGCCAGCAGCTGCCGGGACAGGAGTTCCAATGAGCAGTTCTTC
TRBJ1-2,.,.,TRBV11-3,CASSFPGYGYTF,TGTGCCAGCAGCTTCCCCGGCTATGGCTACACCTTC
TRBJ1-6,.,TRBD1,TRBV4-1,CASSTGQGNSPLHF,TGCGCCAGCTCGACAGGACAGGGTAATTCACCCCTCCACTTT
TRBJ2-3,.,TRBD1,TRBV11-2,CASSQRQDRAPTDTQYF,TGTGCCAGCAGCCAACGACAGGACAGGGCCCCCACAGATACGCAGTATTTT
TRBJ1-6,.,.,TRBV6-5,CASISGGSRSPLHF,TGTGCCAGCATCTCGGGGGGATCCCGTTCACCCCTCCACTTT
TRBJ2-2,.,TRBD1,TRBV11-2,CASSQGQGHTGELFF,TGTGCCAGCAGCCAAGGACAGGGGCACACCGGGGAGCTGTTTTTT
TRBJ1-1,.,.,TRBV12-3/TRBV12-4,CASSPQGNTEAFF,TGTGCCAGCAGTCCACAGGGAAACACTGAAGCTTTCTTT
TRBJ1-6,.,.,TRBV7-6,CASSPRRDSPLHF,TGTGCCAGCAGCCCCAGGCGGGATTCACCCCTCCACTTT
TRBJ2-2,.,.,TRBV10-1,CASRQIRGTGELFF,TGCGCCAGCAGACAGATCCGGGGGACCGGGGAGCTGTTTTTT
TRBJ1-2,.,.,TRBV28,CASSQTEFKANYGYTF,TGTGCCAGCAGTCAAACAGAATTCAAGGCTAACTATGGCTACACCTTC
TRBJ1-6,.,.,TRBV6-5,CASSSSRRGNSPLHF,TGTGCCAGCAGTTCCTCCCGACGGGGTAATTCACCCCTCCACTTT
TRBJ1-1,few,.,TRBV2,CASSSNTEAFF,TGTGCCAGCAGCTCGAACACTGAAGCTTTCTTT
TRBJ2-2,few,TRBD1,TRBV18,CASSPLPDRGNTGELFF,TGTGCCAGCTCACCGCTCCCCGACAGGGGGAACACCGGGGAGCTGTTTTTT
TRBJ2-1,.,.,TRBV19,CASSIVAGYEQFF,TGTGCCAGTAGTATAGTTGCAGGCTATGAGCAGTTCTTC
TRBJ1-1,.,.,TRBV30,CAWSVRGRGSEAFF,TGTGCCTGGAGTGTACGTGGCAGGGGCTCTGAAGCTTTCTTT